This TCR beta chain comes out of a study of OX40 agonist ivuxolimab in advanced cancers. The V gene's germline CDR1 is GTSNPN and CDR2 SVGIG (reference sequence). The CDR3 runs 13 residues. Deletions cut 2 bases from V and 2 bases from J, with 9 bases between. Study findings and constraints: Among some nonresponders, normalized T-cell clonal expansion was also low.

Points on this clone: Its target is unknown.

Clones were sequenced by immunoSEQ multiplex PCR, and TCRdb holds only the in-frame ones, with some missing. The table shows tens of thousands of clones, with approximately 89% occurring only once. This TCR derives from an adult with an advanced solid tumor such as melanoma, head and neck, liver or kidney cancer. Sequenced here: CD4+ or CD8+ T cells sorted from blood, sampled in a trial of the OX40 agonist ivuxolimab. The chain recombines TRBV30 with TRBJ1-2; D is possibly TRBD1 (6 bases). The CDR3 DNA is TGTGCCTGGAGTTTGGACAGCAACTATGGCTACACCTTC. It encodes CAWSLDSNYGYTF.